Reported below is one T cell receptor (beta chain). What this receptor recognizes is not known. There are no base qualities to consult, and no much larger clone falls within one base. Trimming removed 0 bases from V and 7 bases from J, leaving 13 bases between the germline ends. The CDR3 contains 15 residues, cysteine and phenylalanine counted. Solely the CDR3 DNA is kept, with 45 bases framed from the first base. Per the germline V gene (reference sequence), LGHDT is the CDR1 and YNNKEL is the CDR2. Stable Graves' hyperthyroidism was defined as the absence of progression to ophthalmopathy over 18 months of follow-up. Hyperthyroidism patients were aged 18 to 65 years and newly diagnosed, with disease duration of less than 2 months. Patients with uncontrolled infections, other autoimmune diseases, pregnancy or lactation were excluded. Clinical symptoms, serum thyroxine and TRAb, thyroid ultrasound, and orbital computed tomography formed the basis for the diagnoses. Ficoll-Paque density gradient centrifugation was used to isolate PBMCs from 9.5 to 10 ml of fresh peripheral blood. Total RNA was extracted using Trizol reagent, and RNA quality was assessed on an Agilent 2100 Bioanalyzer.

This sample was included in a study of T cells in Graves' hyperthyroidism and ophthalmopathy (dated by TCRdb to between 2019 and 2020). Looking at the study overall: Peripheral blood samples were taken at initial diagnosis, before any treatment was given. Prospective prediction of ophthalmopathy was tested in an independent validation cohort consisting of about 20 hyperthyroidism patients and 15 or so patients who later progressed to ophthalmopathy. A discovery cohort of about a hundred patients, about 40 with Graves' ophthalmopathy and 55 to 65 with stable Graves' hyperthyroidism, was used to find distinguishing TCR V-J signatures. After blood sampling, hyperthyroidism patients were treated with methimazole at a starting dose of 30 mg daily, and ophthalmopathy patients were treated with high-dose intravenous methylprednisolone. The 100 discovery patients were randomly divided into training and test sets at a 7:3 ratio. TCR Vbeta CDR3 sequencing of 140 or so peripheral blood samples (approximately 44 ophthalmopathy, over 70 hyperthyroidism and roughly 17 progressor patients) is reported in the paper. In several Graves' hyperthyroidism patients, the study also compared T-cell repertoires from thyroid tissue with T-cell repertoires from blood. The paper as a whole reports these results and caveats: Most expanded thyroid clonotypes (frequency above 0.001) were also detected in blood, a finding suggesting that blood repertoires may reflect thyroid immune responses. A model built on a 13 V-J signature distinguished ophthalmopathy from stable hyperthyroidism, reaching roughly 88% sensitivity and approximately 81% specificity in cross-validation and 80%/75% in testing. In validation, the model predicted progression to ophthalmopathy with around 71% sensitivity and less than 75% specificity, a median of about 6 months before onset. Sample size was not statistically predetermined, and blinding of investigators to group allocation was not performed.

Amplification of TCR beta CDR3 regions was carried out from RNA transcripts. The first round of RT-PCR for the TCR CDR3 was performed with the HTBI primer set and the Qiagen OneStep RT-PCR kit. Libraries were constructed in a second round of multiplex PCR, after which size selection and purification were carried out. Sequencing of the libraries was done on an Illumina HiSeq2000 using paired-end 100 bp reads. In the original analysis: SOAPnuke was used to process the raw data, removing reads that contained adapters or uncalled bases, had a mean Phred below 15, or lacked an exact match to the constant primer or identifier. COPE v1.2.5 was used to merge high-quality paired reads, and clonotypes were defined as unique nucleotide sequences. MiTCR v1.1 was used to align clonotypes to the IMGT TRBV, TRBD and TRBJ reference segments. Analysis was restricted to V-J combinations with a frequency above 0.0001, which covered about 99% of repertoires. A TCS score was defined as the ratio between F50 (clonal expansion) and ExV (chaos), using BLOSUM62-based TCRdist between CDR3 peptides within each V-J. Welch's t-statistics and random forest reduced roughly 540 V-J features to 13, which were used in a naive Bayes classifier (R e1071). The Morisita-Horn index was used to measure how similar the thyroid and blood repertoires were. Starting from the raw public reads, TCRdb applied fastp trimming at Q25, assembled clones with MiXCR and retained in-frame beta chains. Every entry covers one CDR3 protein and lists the most common genes and DNA from its rows. TCRdb's processing, not the study's, gives the V and J calls here. The sample table contains about 680,000 distinct CDR3 sequences; only one count was recorded for under 45% of them. The ten largest clonotypes hold roughly 30% of the sample.

This clonotype originated in a woman between 40 and 55 years old with Graves' hyperthyroidism. Input material: blood. Here the chain combines TRBV3-1 and TRBJ1-5; a tentative D call is TRBD1 (5 bases match). The DNA sequence follows: TGTGCCAGCAGCCAAGATGCGGGGCACAACCAGCCCCAGCATTTT. It is translated as CASSQDAGHNQPQHF.